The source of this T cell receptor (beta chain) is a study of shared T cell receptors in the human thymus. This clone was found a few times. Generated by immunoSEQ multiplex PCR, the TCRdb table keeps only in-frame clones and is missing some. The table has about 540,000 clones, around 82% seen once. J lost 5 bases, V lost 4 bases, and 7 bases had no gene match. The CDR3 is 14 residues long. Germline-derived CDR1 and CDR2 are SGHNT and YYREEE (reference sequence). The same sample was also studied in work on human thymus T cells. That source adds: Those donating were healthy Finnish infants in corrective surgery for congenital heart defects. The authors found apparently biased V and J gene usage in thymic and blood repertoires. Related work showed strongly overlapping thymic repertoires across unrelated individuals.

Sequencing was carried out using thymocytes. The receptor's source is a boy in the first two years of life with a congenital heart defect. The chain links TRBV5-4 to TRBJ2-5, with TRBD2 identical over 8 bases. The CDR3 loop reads CASSPGGGDETQYF. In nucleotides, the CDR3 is TGTGCCAGCAGCCCGGGGGGGGGAGACGAGACCCAGTACTTC.